A selection of T cell receptor beta chains follows, all from one sample in a study of T cell responses to AZD1222 COVID-19 vaccine. Assay used: immunoSEQ multiplex PCR; TCRdb lists only in-frame clones, some missing. The sample lists 150,000 to 200,000 clones, 87% occurring once. The sample consisted of peripheral blood, taken on day 0 of MenACWY control vaccination. The receptor set was obtained from an adult in good health. CDR3s include the opening cysteine and the closing phenylalanine or tryptophan. A D gene is named only where the DNA matches it firmly. Clone size appears in some rows only: once, few, many, or a class for an expanded clone.

14	-	TRBV21-1	-	TRBJ2-7	CASSLGRDLAEQYF	TGTGCCAGCAGCTTAGGGAGGGATCTCGCCGAGCAGTACTTC
14	TRBD2	TRBV5-6	-	TRBJ2-7	CASSLGLAGSEQYF	TGTGCCAGCAGCTTGGGGCTAGCGGGATCCGAGCAGTACTTC
15	-	TRBV7-2	-	TRBJ1-2	CASSASGLPNYGYTF	TGTGCCAGCAGCGCCTCAGGGTTGCCCAACTATGGCTACACCTTC
14	TRBD2	TRBV19	-	TRBJ2-3	CASSDSGIGDTQYF	TGTGCCAGTAGCGATAGCGGGATTGGTGATACGCAGTATTTT
16	TRBD1	TRBV4-1	-	TRBJ2-7	CASSQEPGQGILEQYF	TGCGCCAGCAGCCAAGAACCGGGACAGGGTATCCTCGAGCAGTACTTC
15	-	TRBV4-3	once	TRBJ2-3	CASSQAWTRADTQYF	TGCGCCAGCAGCCAAGCCTGGACTCGGGCAGATACGCAGTATTTT
14	TRBD2	TRBV2	once	TRBJ2-1	CASSEGTRLYEQFF	TGTGCCAGCAGTGAAGGGACTAGATTATATGAGCAGTTCTTC
13	-	TRBV19	-	TRBJ1-2	CASSIGPGYGYTF	TGTGCCAGTAGTATAGGTCCCGGGTACGGCTACACCTTC
14	TRBD1	TRBV28	few	TRBJ1-3	CASSTGTAGNTIYF	TGTGCCAGCAGTACAGGGACAGCTGGAAACACCATATATTTT
12	-	TRBV6-5	-	TRBJ2-1	CASRGPGPEQFF	TGTGCCAGCAGGGGTCCGGGACCGGAGCAGTTCTTC
13	-	TRBV3-1/TRBV3-2	once	TRBJ2-1	CASSQGSYNEQFF	TGTGCCAGCAGCCAAGGGTCCTACAATGAGCAGTTCTTC
16	-	TRBV5-5	-	TRBJ2-4	CASSLGGAGAKNIQYF	TGTGCCAGCAGCTTAGGGGGGGCAGGAGCCAAAAACATTCAGTACTTC
14	-	TRBV27	-	TRBJ2-1	CASSFGGPGNEQFF	TGTGCCAGCAGTTTTGGCGGACCCGGGAATGAGCAGTTCTTC
13	-	TRBV7-8	once	TRBJ1-2	CASSDRGGYGYTF	TGTGCCAGCAGCGATCGGGGAGGCTATGGCTACACCTTC
13	-	TRBV29-1	few	TRBJ1-3	CSVDGQDGNTIYF	TGCAGCGTTGACGGCCAGGATGGAAACACCATATATTTT
15	-	TRBV10-2	once	TRBJ1-2	CASSAAGLSNYGYTF	TGCGCCAGCAGTGCGGCGGGGCTCAGTAACTATGGCTACACCTTC
13	-	TRBV28	-	TRBJ1-4	CASSLPQGEKLFF	TGTGCCAGCAGTTTACCCCAGGGTGAAAAACTGTTTTTT
13	-	TRBV21-1	-	TRBJ2-1	CASQRTGINEQFF	TGTGCCAGCCAGAGGACAGGGATAAATGAGCAGTTCTTC
14	TRBD1	TRBV27	-	TRBJ2-7	CASKNRGFSYEQYF	TGTGCCAGCAAAAACAGGGGTTTTTCCTACGAGCAGTACTTC
14	-	TRBV7-9	-	TRBJ2-7	CASSPLRSSYEQYF	TGTGCCAGCAGCCCACTGCGGAGCTCCTACGAGCAGTACTTC
13	-	TRBV6-5	-	TRBJ1-2	CASGGATSYGYTF	TGTGCCAGCGGGGGCGCAACCTCCTATGGCTACACCTTC
13	TRBD1	TRBV28	-	TRBJ1-2	CASRSGTVYGYTF	TGTGCCAGCAGGAGCGGGACAGTCTATGGCTACACCTTC
12	-	TRBV30	few	TRBJ2-1	CAWSKGTNEQFF	TGTGCCTGGAGTAAGGGGACCAATGAGCAGTTCTTC
14	-	TRBV11-2	-	TRBJ2-3	CASSLESRADTQYF	TGTGCCAGCAGCTTAGAGAGTAGAGCAGATACGCAGTATTTT
13	-	TRBV7-2	-	TRBJ1-2	CASSFGGNYGYTF	TGTGCCAGCAGCTTTGGCGGCAACTATGGCTACACCTTC
19	-	TRBV4-2	-	TRBJ2-2	CASSQKWSGVERNTGELFF	TGTGCCAGCAGCCAAAAGTGGTCAGGGGTAGAACGGAACACCGGGGAGCTGTTTTTT
13	-	TRBV5-4	-	TRBJ2-7	CASSLGSQSEQYF	TGTGCCAGCAGCTTGGGGTCCCAGTCCGAGCAGTACTTC
14	TRBD1	TRBV6-5	-	TRBJ2-2	CASSPGQVTGELFF	TGTGCCAGCAGCCCGGGACAGGTGACCGGGGAGCTGTTTTTT
11	-	TRBV3-1/TRBV3-2	-	TRBJ1-1	CASSRRTEAFF	TGTGCCAGCAGCCGGCGTACTGAAGCTTTCTTT
15	-	TRBV6-5	-	TRBJ2-3	CASSYSGGYADTQYF	TGTGCCAGCAGTTACTCCGGGGGTTACGCAGATACGCAGTATTTT
16	-	TRBV27	-	TRBJ1-5	CASSRSRDPALEPQHF	TGTGCCAGCAGTAGATCGCGGGACCCCGCTTTGGAGCCCCAGCATTTT
14	-	TRBV4-3	-	TRBJ2-7	CASSQKQDSYEQYF	TGCGCCAGCAGCCAAAAACAGGATTCCTACGAGCAGTACTTC
15	-	TRBV19	-	TRBJ1-1	CASASPGGRNTEAFF	TGTGCCAGCGCTTCACCGGGAGGCAGGAACACTGAAGCTTTCTTT
16	-	TRBV5-6	-	TRBJ2-1	CASSLLRGISYNEQFF	TGTGCCAGCAGCTTGTTGAGGGGGATCTCCTACAATGAGCAGTTCTTC
14	-	TRBV9	-	TRBJ1-5	CASSVGLGNQPQHF	TGTGCCAGCAGCGTAGGTTTGGGGAATCAGCCCCAGCATTTT
14	TRBD1	TRBV5-8	-	TRBJ1-2	CASSPGTGPYGYTF	TGTGCCAGCAGCCCCGGGACAGGACCCTATGGCTACACCTTC
14	-	TRBV5-1	once	TRBJ2-5	CASSPGHPEETQYF	TGCGCCAGCAGCCCGGGACACCCAGAGGAGACCCAGTACTTC
15	TRBD2	TRBV7-2	-	TRBJ2-5	CASSIAGTNQETQYF	TGTGCCAGCAGCATCGCCGGGACTAACCAAGAGACCCAGTACTTC
17	TRBD2	TRBV9	-	TRBJ2-1	CASSGGLAGASYNEQFF	TGTGCCAGCAGCGGTGGACTAGCGGGGGCGTCCTACAATGAGCAGTTCTTC
15	-	TRBV9	-	TRBJ2-7	CASSVGVGRTYEQYF	TGTGCCAGCAGCGTAGGTGTGGGGAGGACCTACGAGCAGTACTTC
14	-	TRBV24-1	few	TRBJ2-2	CATSKTSDTGELFF	TGTGCCACCTCGAAAACCTCAGATACCGGGGAGCTGTTTTTT
15	-	TRBV7-6	once	TRBJ1-1	CASSLDPQQNTEAFF	TGTGCCAGCAGCTTAGATCCCCAGCAGAACACTGAAGCTTTCTTT